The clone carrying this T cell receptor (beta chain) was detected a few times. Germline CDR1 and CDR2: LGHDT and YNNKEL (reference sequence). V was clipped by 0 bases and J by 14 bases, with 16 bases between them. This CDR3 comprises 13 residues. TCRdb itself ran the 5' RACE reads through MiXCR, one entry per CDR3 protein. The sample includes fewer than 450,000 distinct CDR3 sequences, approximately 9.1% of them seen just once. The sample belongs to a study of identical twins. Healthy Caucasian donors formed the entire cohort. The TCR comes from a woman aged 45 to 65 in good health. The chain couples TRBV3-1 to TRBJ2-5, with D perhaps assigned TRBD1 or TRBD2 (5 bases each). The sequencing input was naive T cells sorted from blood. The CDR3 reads CASSQDSRGPEYF. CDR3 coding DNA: TGTGCCAGCAGCCAAGATTCCCGGGGACCAGAATACTTC.